This TCR beta chain was identified in a study of cytomegalovirus exposure and HLA in healthy donors. General observations from the study: Researchers counted around 150 TCR beta chains as cytomegalovirus-associated.

Sequenced by immunoSEQ multiplex PCR; TCRdb stores in-frame clones only, minus some. Of roughly 120,000 clones listed, 85% to 90% are singletons. In regard to this clone: No antigen is known for it.

Between the trimmed V and J ends, which lost 0 bases and 2 bases, there was a span of 13 bases. Germline V gene sequence: CDR1 LGHNA, CDR2 YSLEER. This CDR3 region has 16 residues. This sequence joins TRBV4-3 and TRBJ1-1, with a weak D call TRBD1 (6 bases). Material for sequencing was PBMCs. This clonotype originated in a man aged 30 to 39 in good health and CMV-seronegative. CDR3 amino acids: CASSQDTRQANTEAFF. As DNA, the CDR3 is TGCGCCAGCAGCCAAGACACGAGACAGGCTAACACTGAAGCTTTCTTT.